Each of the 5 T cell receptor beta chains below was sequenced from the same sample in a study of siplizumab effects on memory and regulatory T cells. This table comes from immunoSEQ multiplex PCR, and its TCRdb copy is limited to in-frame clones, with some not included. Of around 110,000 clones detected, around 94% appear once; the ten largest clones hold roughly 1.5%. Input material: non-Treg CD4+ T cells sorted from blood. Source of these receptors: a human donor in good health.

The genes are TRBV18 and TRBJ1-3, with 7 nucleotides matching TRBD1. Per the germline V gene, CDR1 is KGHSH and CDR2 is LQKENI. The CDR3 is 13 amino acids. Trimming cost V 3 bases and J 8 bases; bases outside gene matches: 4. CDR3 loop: CASSPQGEDTIYF. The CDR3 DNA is TGTGCCAGCTCACCGCAGGGGGAAGACACCATATATTTT.

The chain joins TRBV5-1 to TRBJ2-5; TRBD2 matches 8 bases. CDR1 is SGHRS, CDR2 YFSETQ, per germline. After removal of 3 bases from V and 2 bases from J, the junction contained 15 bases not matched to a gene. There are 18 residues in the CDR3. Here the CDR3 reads CASSSWTGGNPLQETQYF. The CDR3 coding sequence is TGCGCCAGCAGCTCCTGGACGGGGGGGAACCCACTTCAAGAGACCCAGTACTTC.

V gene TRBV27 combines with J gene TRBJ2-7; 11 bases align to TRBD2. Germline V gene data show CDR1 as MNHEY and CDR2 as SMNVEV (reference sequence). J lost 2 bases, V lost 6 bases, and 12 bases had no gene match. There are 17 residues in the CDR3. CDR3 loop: CASSRQRGLAATYEQYF. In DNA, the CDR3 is TGTGCCAGCAGCAGACAGAGGGGACTAGCGGCTACCTACGAGCAGTACTTC.

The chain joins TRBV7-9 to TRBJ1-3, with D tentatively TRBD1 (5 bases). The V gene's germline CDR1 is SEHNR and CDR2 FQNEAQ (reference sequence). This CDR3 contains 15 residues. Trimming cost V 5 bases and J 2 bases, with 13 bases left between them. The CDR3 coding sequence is TGTGCCAGCAGCCTCAGTGGGGGGACTGGAAACACCATATATTTT. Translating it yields CASSLSGGTGNTIYF.

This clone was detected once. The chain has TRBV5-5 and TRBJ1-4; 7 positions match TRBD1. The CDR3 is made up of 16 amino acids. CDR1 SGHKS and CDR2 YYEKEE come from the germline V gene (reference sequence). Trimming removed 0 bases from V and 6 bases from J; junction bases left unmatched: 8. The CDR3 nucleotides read TGTGCCAGCAGCTTGGCCTTAGGGGGCCTATATGAAAAACTGTTTTTT. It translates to CASSLALGGLYEKLFF. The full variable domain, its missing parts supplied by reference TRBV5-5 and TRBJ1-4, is DAGVTQSPTHLIKTRGQQVTLRCSPISGHKSVSWYQQVLGQGPQFIFQYYEKEERGRGNFPDRFSARQFPNYSSELNVNALLLGDSALYLCASSLALGGLYEKLFFGSGTQLSVL.